The clone carrying this T cell receptor beta chain appeared many times. The antigen is unknown. The record originates from a study of T cell repertoires in cytomegalovirus infection. Study at large: The authors relied on CMV epitopes, both recently identified HLA-C-restricted and well-studied HLA-B-restricted. A matching HLA type, together with CMV infection, was signaled by public TCR beta signatures. Study-wide results and caveats: Ex vivo responses were dominated by HLA-C-restricted CMV-specific TCR beta clonotypes. Frequencies of public TCR beta families were cumulated, and this identified carriers of CMV plus the relevant HLA.

One entry per CDR3 protein, called by TCRdb with MiXCR from the reads. The data show 100,000 to 150,000 distinct CDR3 sequences, roughly 32% seen once. CDR3 length: 15 amino acids. V was clipped by 5 bases and J by 4 bases; unmatched bases: 7. CDR1 is MRHNA, CDR2 SNTAGT, per germline. V gene TRBV6-4 combines with J gene TRBJ2-1; 8 nucleotides align to TRBD2. This clonotype originated in a human donor in good health (CMV status not recorded). Some clones in this sample may be carry-over from other donors' samples. Source: CD8+ T cells from cultured PBMCs, taken from culture after CMV antigen stimulation. The CDR3 sequence is CASSHSGVDYNEQFF. The CDR3 region has the DNA TGTGCCAGCAGTCATAGCGGGGTGGATTACAATGAGCAGTTCTTC.